This paragraph reports one T cell receptor beta chain. Its antigen remains unknown. Overlapping HIV-1 Gag 15-mer peptides at roughly 1 ug per peptide per mL were used. Memory cells lacking CD40L and CD69 with high CD45RO were sorted. Sequencing used immunoSEQ version 4 in survey mode. Here immunoSEQ multiplex PCR was the method, and the copy in TCRdb shows in-frame clones only, minus some. The table shows tens of thousands of clones, with approximately 78% occurring only once. The source of the sample is a study of persistence of HIV-infected CD4 T cells. This CDR3 spans 15 amino acids. Germline lookup yields CDR1 SGDLS and CDR2 YYNGEE. The V end was cut by 0 bases, the J end by 2 bases, with 9 bases between.

Source: CD4+ T cells sorted from PBMCs after roughly 18-hour stimulation, taken from a patient who received antiretroviral therapy. J is TRBJ1-3 and V is TRBV9; the D is unclear. The clonotype comes from an adult man with HIV who was CMV-seropositive. The CDR3 nucleotides read TGTGCCAGCAGCGTAGGGGCCGGGACTGGAAACACCATATATTTT. Amino acid sequence: CASSVGAGTGNTIYF.